This TCR beta chain originates from a study of control samples from healthy donors and cancer patients. The method was immunoSEQ multiplex PCR; TCRdb's version includes in-frame clones alone and lacks a portion of them. The table has roughly 400,000 clones, 80% to 95% seen once; the top ten hold more than 6%. With 5 bases removed from V and 4 bases from J, the gap between germline ends came to 17 bases. The germline gives CDR1 SGHVS, CDR2 FQNEAQ. There are 15 residues in the CDR3. This chain links TRBV7-8 with TRBJ1-2, with D possibly TRBD1 on 6 matching bases. Sequenced: PBMCs. This TCR was recovered from a middle-aged man with head and neck cancer. The CDR3: CASSAGGGILYGYTF. DNA for the CDR3: TGTGCCAGCAGCGCGGGGGGCGGGATCCTCTATGGCTACACCTTC.